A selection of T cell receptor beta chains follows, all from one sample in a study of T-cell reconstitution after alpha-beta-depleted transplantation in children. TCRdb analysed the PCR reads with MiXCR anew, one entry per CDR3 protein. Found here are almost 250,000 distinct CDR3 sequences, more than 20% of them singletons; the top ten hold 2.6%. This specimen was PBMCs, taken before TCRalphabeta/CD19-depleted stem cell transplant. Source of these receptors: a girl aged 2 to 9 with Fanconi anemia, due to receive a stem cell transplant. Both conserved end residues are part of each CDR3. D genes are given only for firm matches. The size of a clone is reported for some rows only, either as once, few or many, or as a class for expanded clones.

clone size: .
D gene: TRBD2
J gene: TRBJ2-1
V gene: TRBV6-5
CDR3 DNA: TGTGCCAGCAGTTACTTAGCGGGGTTCTACAATGAGCAGTTCTTC
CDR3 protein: CASSYLAGFYNEQFF

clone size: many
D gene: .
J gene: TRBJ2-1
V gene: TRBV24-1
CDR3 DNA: TGTGCCACCAGTGGTTTGGGACACGACTCTGGAATCAATGAGCAGTTCTTC
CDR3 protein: CATSGLGHDSGINEQFF

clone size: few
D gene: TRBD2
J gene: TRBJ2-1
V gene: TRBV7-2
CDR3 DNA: TGTGCCAGCAAGGTTCTAGCGGGGGGGCCCGAGCAGTTCTTC
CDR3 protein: CASKVLAGGPEQFF

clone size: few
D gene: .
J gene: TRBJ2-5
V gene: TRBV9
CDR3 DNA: TGTGCCAGCAGCGCTCGCGGTGAGACCCAGTACTTC
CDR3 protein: CASSARGETQYF

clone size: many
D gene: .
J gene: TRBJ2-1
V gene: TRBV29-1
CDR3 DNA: TGCAGCGCTCCGACTAACACTGAGCAGTTCTTC
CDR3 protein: CSAPTNTEQFF

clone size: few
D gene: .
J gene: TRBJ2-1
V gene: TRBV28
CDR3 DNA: TGTGCCAGCAGTTTAACGCTATCCGACAATGAGCAGTTCTTC
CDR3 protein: CASSLTLSDNEQFF

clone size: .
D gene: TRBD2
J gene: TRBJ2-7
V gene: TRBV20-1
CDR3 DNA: TGCAGTGCCCCCGGACTAGCGGAGACCTACGAGCAGTACTTC
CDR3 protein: CSAPGLAETYEQYF

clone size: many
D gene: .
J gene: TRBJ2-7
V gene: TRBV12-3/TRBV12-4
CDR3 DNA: TGTGCCAGCAGTCCATATACCTACGAGCAGTACTTC
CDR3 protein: CASSPYTYEQYF

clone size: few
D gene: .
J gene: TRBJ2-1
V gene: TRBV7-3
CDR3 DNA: TGTGCCAGCAGCCCAACCCCAGGATACAATGAGCAGTTCTTC
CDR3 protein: CASSPTPGYNEQFF

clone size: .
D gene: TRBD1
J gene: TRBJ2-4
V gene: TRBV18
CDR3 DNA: TGTGCCAGCTCACCGAGGCCCACAGGGGGCGATGGGGCCAAAAACATTCAGTACTTC
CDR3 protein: CASSPRPTGGDGAKNIQYF

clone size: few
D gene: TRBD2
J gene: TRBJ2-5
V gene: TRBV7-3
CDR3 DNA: TGTGCCAGCAGCTTAAGGGGACTAGCGGGAGAGGAGACCCAGTACTTC
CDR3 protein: CASSLRGLAGEETQYF

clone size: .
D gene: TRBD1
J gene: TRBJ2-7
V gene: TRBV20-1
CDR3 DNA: TGCAGTGCTAGCGCGACAGGGTACGAGCAGTACTTC
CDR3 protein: CSASATGYEQYF

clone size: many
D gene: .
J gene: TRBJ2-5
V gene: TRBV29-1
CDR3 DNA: TGCAGCGTTGAATGGGGGGAGGAAGAGACCCAGTACTTC
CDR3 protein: CSVEWGEEETQYF

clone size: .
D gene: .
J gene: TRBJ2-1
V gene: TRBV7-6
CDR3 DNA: TGTGCCAGCAGCTTTCTTTCCACTACTAGCTGGAATTGGAATGAGCAGTTCTTC
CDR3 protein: CASSFLSTTSWNWNEQFF

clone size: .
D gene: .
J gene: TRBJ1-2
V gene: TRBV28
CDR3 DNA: TGTGCCAGCAGTCGATTGGGGGGTGGGGATAACTATGGCTACACCTTC
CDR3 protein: CASSRLGGGDNYGYTF

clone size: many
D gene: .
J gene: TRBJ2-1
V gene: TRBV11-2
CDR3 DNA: TGTGCCAGCAGCTTACACAATGAGCAGTTCTTC
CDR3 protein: CASSLHNEQFF

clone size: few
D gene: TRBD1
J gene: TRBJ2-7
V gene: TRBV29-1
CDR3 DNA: TGCAGCGTGAGGACAGGGACGGGCTACGAGCAGTACTTC
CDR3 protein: CSVRTGTGYEQYF

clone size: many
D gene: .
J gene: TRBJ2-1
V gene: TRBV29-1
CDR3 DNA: TGCAGCGTTGAAGGTCAGGGGACCTACAATGAGCAGTTCTTC
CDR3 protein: CSVEGQGTYNEQFF

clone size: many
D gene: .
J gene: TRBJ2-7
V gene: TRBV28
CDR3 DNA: TGTGCCAGCACCTCGCCCAGGGTCTACGAGCAGTACTTC
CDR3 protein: CASTSPRVYEQYF

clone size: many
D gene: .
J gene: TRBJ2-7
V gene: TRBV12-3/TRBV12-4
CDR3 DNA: TGTGCCAGCAGTCCATCGGGACACCTGAGCGAGCAGTACTTC
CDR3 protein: CASSPSGHLSEQYF

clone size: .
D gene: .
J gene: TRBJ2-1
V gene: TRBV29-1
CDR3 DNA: TGCAGCGTTGATGGGTTAGGCGGCTCCAGCTCCTACAATGAGCAGTTCTTC
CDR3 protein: CSVDGLGGSSSYNEQFF

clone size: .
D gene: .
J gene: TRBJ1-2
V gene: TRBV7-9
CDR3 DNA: TGTGCCAGCAGCTTATTGGGGCCAAGCTATGGCTACACCTTC
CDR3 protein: CASSLLGPSYGYTF

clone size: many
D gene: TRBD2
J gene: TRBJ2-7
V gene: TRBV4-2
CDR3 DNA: TGTGCCAGCAGCCAAGATAGGCTAGCGGGGGTCTACGAGCAGTACTTC
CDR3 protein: CASSQDRLAGVYEQYF

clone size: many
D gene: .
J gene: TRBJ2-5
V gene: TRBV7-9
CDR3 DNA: TGTGCCAGCAGCAGGGCAATAGGTGGAGGCGAGACCCAGTACTTC
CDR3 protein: CASSRAIGGGETQYF

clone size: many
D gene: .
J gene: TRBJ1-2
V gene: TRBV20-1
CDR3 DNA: TGCAGTGCTAGGGTGTCCTATTATGGCTACACCTTC
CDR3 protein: CSARVSYYGYTF

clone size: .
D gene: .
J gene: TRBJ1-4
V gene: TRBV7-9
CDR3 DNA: TGTGCCAGCAGGCTCGGATCGGAAAAACTGTTTTTT
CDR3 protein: CASRLGSEKLFF

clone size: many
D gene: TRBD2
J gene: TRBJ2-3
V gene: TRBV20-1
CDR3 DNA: TGCAGTGCTAGAGAGGCGAGCGGGGGGGCCACAGATACGCAGTATTTT
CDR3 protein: CSAREASGGATDTQYF

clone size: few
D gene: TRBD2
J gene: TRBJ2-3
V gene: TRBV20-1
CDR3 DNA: TGCAGTGCTAGAAACGGACTAGGATCTTGGACAGATACGCAGTATTTT
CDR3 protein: CSARNGLGSWTDTQYF

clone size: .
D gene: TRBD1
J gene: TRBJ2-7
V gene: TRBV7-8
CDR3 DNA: TGTGCCAGCAGCTCGCCGATTAGACAGGGGGAAAACGAGCAGTACTTC
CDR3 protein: CASSSPIRQGENEQYF

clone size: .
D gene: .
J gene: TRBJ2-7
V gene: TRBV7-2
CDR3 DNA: TGTGCCAGCAGCTCACTTGACGTCCACGAGCAGTACTTC
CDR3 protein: CASSSLDVHEQYF

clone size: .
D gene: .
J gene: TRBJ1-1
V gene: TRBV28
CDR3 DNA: TGTGCCAGCAGTTTAGTGGCATTTCAGGGCACTGAAGCTTTCTTT
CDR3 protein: CASSLVAFQGTEAFF

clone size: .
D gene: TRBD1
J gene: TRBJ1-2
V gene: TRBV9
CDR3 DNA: TGTGCCAGCAGCGTGGGACAGCTCCCCCGCTATGGCTACACCTTC
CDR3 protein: CASSVGQLPRYGYTF

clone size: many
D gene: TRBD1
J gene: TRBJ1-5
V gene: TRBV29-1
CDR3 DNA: TGCAGCGTAGCAAGCGGGACAGGGAGTCAGCCCCAGCATTTT
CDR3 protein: CSVASGTGSQPQHF

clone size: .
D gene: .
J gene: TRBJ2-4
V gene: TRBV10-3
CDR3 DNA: TGTGCCATCAGTGAAACAGGATCAAACATTCAGTACTTC
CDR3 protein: CAISETGSNIQYF

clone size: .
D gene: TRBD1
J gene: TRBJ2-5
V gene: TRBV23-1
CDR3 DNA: TGCGCCAGCAGTCGGACAGGGGTGGAGACCCAGTACTTC
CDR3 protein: CASSRTGVETQYF

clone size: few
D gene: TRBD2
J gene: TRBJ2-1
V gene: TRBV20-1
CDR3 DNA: TGCAGTGCTAATGGACTAGCGGGACGTATCTACAATGAGCAGTTCTTC
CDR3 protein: CSANGLAGRIYNEQFF

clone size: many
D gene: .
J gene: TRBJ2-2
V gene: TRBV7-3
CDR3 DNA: TGTGCCAGCAGCTTAACCTCAGGGGAGCTGTTTTTT
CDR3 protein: CASSLTSGELFF

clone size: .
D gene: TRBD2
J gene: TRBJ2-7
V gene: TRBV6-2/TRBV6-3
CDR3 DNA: TGTGCCAGCAGGGCCAATAGCGGGAGCTCCTACGAGCAGTACTTC
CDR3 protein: CASRANSGSSYEQYF

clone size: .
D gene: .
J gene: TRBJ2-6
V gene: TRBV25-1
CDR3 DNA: TGTGCCAGCAGTCAGACCTCCGGGGCCAACGTCCTGACTTTC
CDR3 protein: CASSQTSGANVLTF

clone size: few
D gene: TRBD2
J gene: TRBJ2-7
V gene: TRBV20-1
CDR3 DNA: TGCAGTGCAGAACTAGCGGGAGTTCCCTACGAGCAGTACTTC
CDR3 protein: CSAELAGVPYEQYF

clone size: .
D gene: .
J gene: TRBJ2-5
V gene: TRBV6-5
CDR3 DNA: TGTGCCAGCAGTTACGAAGATCAGGGATCGGGGGAGACCCAGTACTTC
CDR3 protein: CASSYEDQGSGETQYF

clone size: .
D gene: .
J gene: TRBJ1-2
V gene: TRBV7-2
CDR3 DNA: TGTGCCAGCAGCCTCCGACTTCAGTTTACCTATGGCTACACCTTC
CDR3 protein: CASSLRLQFTYGYTF

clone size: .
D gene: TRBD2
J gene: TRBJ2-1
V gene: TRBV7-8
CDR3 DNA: TGTGCCAGCAGCTTGACTAGCCGGGGTTCCTACAATGAGCAGTTCTTC
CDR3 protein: CASSLTSRGSYNEQFF

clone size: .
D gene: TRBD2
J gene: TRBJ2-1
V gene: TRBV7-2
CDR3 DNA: TGTGCCAGCAGCTTTAGCGGGGGCTCGTACAATGAGCAGTTCTTC
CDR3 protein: CASSFSGGSYNEQFF

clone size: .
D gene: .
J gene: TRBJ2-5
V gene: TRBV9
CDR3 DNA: TGTGCCAGCAGCTACTCAGGGAGAGAGACCCAGTACTTC
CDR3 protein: CASSYSGRETQYF

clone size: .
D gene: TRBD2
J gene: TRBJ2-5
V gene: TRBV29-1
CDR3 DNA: TGCAGCGTTAGTTGGGGAGGGGAGACCCAGTACTTC
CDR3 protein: CSVSWGGETQYF

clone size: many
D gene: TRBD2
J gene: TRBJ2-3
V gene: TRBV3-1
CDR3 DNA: TGTGCCAGCAGCCCCCGTAGCGGGGGGGATACGCAGTATTTT
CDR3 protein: CASSPRSGGDTQYF

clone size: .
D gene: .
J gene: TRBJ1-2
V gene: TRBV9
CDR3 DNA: TGTGCCAGCAGCCTTACCGGGATAGGCTACACCTTC
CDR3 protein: CASSLTGIGYTF

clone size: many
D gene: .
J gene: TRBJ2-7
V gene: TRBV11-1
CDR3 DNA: TGTGCCAGCAGCCGCCGGCGGCCTCCCTACGAGCAGTACTTC
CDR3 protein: CASSRRRPPYEQYF

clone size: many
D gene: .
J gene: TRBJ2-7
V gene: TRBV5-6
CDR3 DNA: TGTGCCAGCAGCTTATTATTCGAGGGCTACGAGCAGTACTTC
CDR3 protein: CASSLLFEGYEQYF